This T cell receptor beta chain was identified in a study of cytomegalovirus exposure and HLA in healthy donors. The study ran its PCR with 60 Vbeta and 13 Jbeta primers. Only in-frame clones appear in the TCRdb table, and some are missing; sequencing was by immunoSEQ multiplex PCR. The sample includes roughly 100,000 clones, roughly 75% of them seen just once. About this clone itself: Its antigen is currently unknown.

V was pared by 0 bases and J by 2 bases, with 6 bases of the junction left unmatched. The CDR3 loop spans 17 amino acids. The germline V gene encodes CDR1 LGHNA and CDR2 YSLEER. Whole-study findings and limits: With DRB1 most and HLA-C fewest, TCR association rates differed between HLA loci in a later analysis. Reportedly, HLA-A and HLA-B alleles of most subjects were accurately predicted from TCR beta. As a later analysis revealed, most CMV-associated TCR beta chains appeared HLA-restricted. A list of about 160 TCR beta chains associated with cytomegalovirus was given.

The TCR sequence derives from a woman between 55 and 75 years old in good health and CMV-seronegative. The chain employs TRBV4-3 and TRBJ2-1, with 8 bases lining up with TRBD2. What was sequenced was PBMCs. The chain's CDR3 is CASSQDTAGGPYNEQFF. CDR3 bases: TGCGCCAGCAGCCAAGATACTGCGGGAGGACCCTACAATGAGCAGTTCTTC.